Each of the 26 T cell receptor beta chains below was sequenced from the same sample in a study of blood T cell repertoires in COVID-19. Measured with immunoSEQ multiplex PCR; TCRdb has only the in-frame clones, and not every one. The sample has about 250,000 clones, about three quarters seen once; the top ten hold 3.3%. The specimen was peripheral blood. The receptors derive from a woman at least 80 years old with acute or convalescent COVID-19.

This rearrangement joins TRBV12-3 or TRBV12-4 to TRBJ2-7, with D possibly matching TRBD2 (5 bases). The CDR3 contains 13 residues. V was shortened by 5 bases and J by 3 bases, with 11 bases between the two germline ends. For the CDR3, the DNA is TGTGCCAGCAGTCCCGGGGTCAGCTACGAGCAGTACTTC. It translates to CASSPGVSYEQYF.

The chain joins TRBV2 to TRBJ1-4, with 7 nucleotides matching TRBD1. Germline-derived CDR1 and CDR2 are SNHLY and FYNNEI. The CDR3 spans 15 residues. V gave up 5 bases and J gave up 6 bases; unmatched junction bases: 9. CDR3 sequence reads: CASSWDSGGYEKLFF. DNA of the CDR3: TGTGCCAGCAGTTGGGACAGCGGCGGCTATGAAAAACTGTTTTTT.

The chain carries TRBV28 and TRBJ2-2; TRBD2 agrees at 7 bases. Trimming took 2 bases from V and 4 from J; bases not matched to a gene: 7. The germline gives CDR1 MDHEN, CDR2 SYDVKM. The CDR3 sequence is 16 residues long. The CDR3 protein is CASSLVVGGTTGELFF. In DNA form, the CDR3 reads TGTGCCAGCAGTTTAGTTGTCGGGGGGACCACCGGGGAGCTGTTTTTT.

In its sample, this clone was seen a few times. This chain uses TRBV27 with TRBJ1-1, with D perhaps matching TRBD1 (5 bases). Trimming left V 0 bases short and J 2 bases short, with 19 bases between. The CDR3 runs 18 residues. Germline values: CDR1 MNHEY, CDR2 SMNVEV (reference sequence). In nucleotides, the CDR3 is TGTGCCAGCAGTTTATCCCCGGCAGGGCGCGGGACTAACACTGAAGCTTTCTTT. Translated: CASSLSPAGRGTNTEAFF.

The chain is built from TRBV5-4 and TRBJ2-2; 10 nucleotides line up with TRBD2. J gave up 5 bases and V 6 bases, and 10 bases lay outside the gene matches. In germline, CDR1 is SGHNT, CDR2 YYREEE (reference sequence). The CDR3 is made up of 16 amino acids. Here the CDR3 DNA reads TGTGCCAGCACATCTAGCGGGAGTTTGCAAACCGGGGAGCTGTTTTTT. This encodes CASTSSGSLQTGELFF.

The V call is TRBV2, the J call TRBJ2-5; 12 nucleotides match TRBD2. Unmatched junction bases numbered 6, after V lost 9 bases and J lost 1 base. The CDR3 length is 15 residues. Germline V gene lookup returns CDR1 SNHLY and CDR2 FYNNEI. The CDR3 DNA reads as TGTGCCAGGGGTGGACTAGCGGGATCCCAAGAGACCCAGTACTTC. Its protein is CARGGLAGSQETQYF.

The chain employs TRBV15 and TRBJ2-2; 9 nucleotides line up with TRBD2. The CDR3 sequence is 16 residues long. The germline V gene encodes CDR1 LNHNV and CDR2 YYDKDF (reference sequence). V trimming: 3 bases; J trimming: 5 bases; junction bases outside the gene matches: 7. DNA of the CDR3: TGTGCCACCAGCAGTCAAGCGGGAGGCGATACCGGGGAGCTGTTTTTT. It codes for CATSSQAGGDTGELFF.

The table lists this clone with a few counts. The chain uses TRBV28 and TRBJ1-3; no firm D call. This CDR3 contains 17 residues. V lost 1 base, J lost 0 bases, and 13 bases lay in between. Germline CDR1 MDHEN, CDR2 SYDVKM. The CDR3 DNA is TGTGCCAGCAGTTTATATGGGCCGGGGAACTCTGGAAACACCATATATTTT. Translation: CASSLYGPGNSGNTIYF. Full variable domain (missing parts from reference TRBV28 and TRBJ1-3): DVKVTQSSRYLVKRTGEKVFLECVQDMDHENMFWYRQDPGLGLRLIYFSYDVKMKEKGDIPEGYSVSREKKERFSLILESASTNQTSMYLCASSLYGPGNSGNTIYFGEGSWLTVV.

The chain has TRBV6-6 and TRBJ1-2, with D perhaps matching TRBD1 (6 bases). V dropped 7 bases and J dropped 4 bases, with 16 bases sitting between them. The CDR3 sequence is 14 residues long. CDR1 is MNHNY and CDR2 is SVGAGI in the germline V gene (reference sequence). The CDR3: CASNIQGIGYGYTF. The CDR3, as DNA: TGTGCCAGCAACATACAGGGAATCGGCTATGGCTACACCTTC.

Details on this clone: Other DNA sequences of this sample code for an identical CDR3. The chain joins TRBV27 to TRBJ1-5; D is perhaps TRBD1 (5 bases). V lost 2 bases and J 2 bases, leaving 7 bases between the germline ends. The length of the CDR3 is 14 residues. Germline V gives CDR1 MNHEY, CDR2 SMNVEV (reference sequence). CDR3: CASSLQGGNQPQHF. CDR3 bases: TGTGCCAGCAGTTTACAGGGCGGCAATCAGCCCCAGCATTTT.

The chain recombines TRBV5-6 with TRBJ1-3; possibly TRBD1 for D (5 bases). In germline, CDR1 is SGHDT, CDR2 YYEEEE. The CDR3 loop spans 15 amino acids. The germline V and J ends were trimmed by 3 bases and 2 bases, with 12 bases remaining between them. This CDR3 reads CASSYRQRTGNTIYF. As DNA, the CDR3 is TGTGCCAGCAGCTACCGACAGAGGACTGGAAACACCATATATTTT.

This rearrangement joins TRBV6-5 to TRBJ1-3; 7 bases align to TRBD1. V lost 8 bases and J lost 0; bases outside the gene matches: 7. Germline V CDR1 and CDR2: MNHEY, SVGAGI. This CDR3 region has 15 residues. CDR3 nucleotides: TGTGCCAGCCGCCCGACAGGGCGCTCTGGAAACACCATATATTTT. Translated, it gives CASRPTGRSGNTIYF.

V is TRBV4-2 and J is TRBJ2-3, with 11 bases fitting TRBD1. The junction had 6 bases not matched to a gene; V was cut back by 1 base and J by 6 bases. The CDR3 runs 16 residues. The germline V gene has CDR1 LGHNA and CDR2 YNFKEQ. This CDR3 reads CASSQAPGQGGDTQYF. The CDR3 bases are TGTGCCAGCAGCCAAGCCCCGGGACAGGGGGGCGATACGCAGTATTTT.

This sequence joins TRBV5-1 and TRBJ1-3; 9 bases fit TRBD1. Germline-derived CDR1 and CDR2 are SGHRS and YFSETQ. J gave up 2 bases and V 4 bases, and 4 bases lay outside the gene matches. The CDR3 runs to 15 residues. CDR3 loop: CASSTGQGTGNTIYF. In DNA, the CDR3 is TGCGCCAGCAGCACGGGACAGGGCACTGGAAACACCATATATTTT.

A note on this clone: Other DNA sequences of this sample code for an identical CDR3. The chain combines TRBV5-1 with TRBJ2-1; 8 bases match TRBD2. Per the germline V gene, CDR1 is SGHRS and CDR2 is YFSETQ. Trimming at V came to 0 bases and at J to 4 bases, leaving 6 bases not matched to a gene. The CDR3 extends over 16 amino acids. In DNA form, the CDR3 reads TGCGCCAGCAGCTTGGCCGGAAGCGGGAGATACAATGAGCAGTTCTTC. Encoded protein: CASSLAGSGRYNEQFF.

With respect to this clone: The sample carries other DNA sequences with the same CDR3. The rearrangement links TRBV5-1 to TRBJ2-1, with TRBD2 matching over 8 bases. The CDR3 is 15 amino acids. V was pared by 0 bases and J by 3 bases, with 2 bases of the junction left unmatched. Per the germline V gene, CDR1 is SGHRS and CDR2 is YFSETQ. The chain's CDR3 is CASSLGTSSYNEQFF. As DNA, the CDR3 is TGCGCCAGCAGCTTGGGGACTAGCAGCTACAATGAGCAGTTCTTC.

This clone was recorded once. The V call is TRBV7-2, the J call TRBJ2-7; maybe TRBD2 (6 bases). The ends were cut back, 1 base at V and 2 bases at J, with 12 bases in the middle. CDR1 and CDR2 (germline): SGHTA, FQGNSA. This CDR3 is 15 amino acids long. CDR3: CASSLGGVGTYEQYF. The DNA of the CDR3 is TGTGCCAGCAGCTTAGGGGGGGTAGGGACCTACGAGCAGTACTTC. Full variable domain (rest looked up from reference TRBV7-2 and TRBJ2-7): GAGVSQSPSNKVTEKGKDVELRCDPISGHTALYWYRQSLGQGLEFLIYFQGNSAPDKSGLPSDRFSAERTGGSVSTLTIQRTQQEDSAVYLCASSLGGVGTYEQYFGPGTRLTVT.

The table lists this clone with a count of one. The chain couples TRBV12-3 or TRBV12-4 to TRBJ2-3; 7 positions agree with TRBD2. The CDR3 contains 12 residues. V shed 6 bases, J shed 6 bases, and the junction held 3 bases outside the gene matches. CDR3 nucleotide sequence: TGTGCCAGCAGGTCACTAGCGGATACGCAGTATTTT. Translating it yields CASRSLADTQYF.

The genes are TRBV11-2 and TRBJ2-1; 14 bases align to TRBD2. CDR3 length: 13 amino acids. CDR1 is SGHAT, CDR2 FQNNGV, per germline. J was trimmed by 12 bases and V by 4 bases; bases with no gene match: 2. The DNA of the CDR3 is TGTGCCAGCAGCTCGGGACTAGCGGGAGTGCAGTTCTTC. Amino acid sequence: CASSSGLAGVQFF.

The chain carries TRBV28 and TRBJ1-2; 7 bases agree with TRBD1. V dropped 10 bases and J dropped 0; count of bases not matched to a gene: 20. The CDR3 spans 18 residues. The V gene's germline CDR1 is MDHEN and CDR2 SYDVKM. The CDR3 protein is CAIDIGGTPGQTNYGYTF. CDR3 DNA sequence: TGTGCCATCGATATAGGAGGAACACCGGGACAGACTAACTATGGCTACACCTTC.

V usage is TRBV4-1 and J usage is TRBJ2-1; D perhaps matches TRBD1 (6 bases). The V end was cut by 5 bases, the J end by 0 bases, with 8 bases between. The V gene's germline CDR1 is MGHRA and CDR2 YSYEKL. This CDR3 is 14 amino acids long. The CDR3 bases are TGCGCCAGCAGCTTGGACAGCTCCTACAATGAGCAGTTCTTC. Its protein product is CASSLDSSYNEQFF.

The chain uses TRBV11-2 and TRBJ2-7; 10 bases are a match to TRBD1. V lost 6 bases, J lost 5 bases, and 10 bases stayed unmatched. The CDR3 has 15 amino acids. Per germline, CDR1 SGHAT and CDR2 FQNNGV. CDR3 bases: TGTGCCAGCAGTCGCCCGGGACAGGGGCCTCACGAGCAGTACTTC. Encoded protein: CASSRPGQGPHEQYF.

This clone was picked up one time. CDR3 DNA: TGTGCCAGCAGTTACTCTGGGGCCGGCTTATCCTACGAGCAGTACTTC. This sequence encodes CASSYSGAGLSYEQYF. J is TRBJ2-7 and V is TRBV6-5, with D possibly matching TRBD1 (5 bases). The CDR3 contains 16 residues. Germline values: CDR1 MNHEY, CDR2 SVGAGI. Trimming removed 0 bases at V and 1 base at J, with 13 bases between.

This clone has just a few counts. The chain has TRBV6-5 and TRBJ1-3; no clear D. The CDR3 is 15 residues long. Germline values: CDR1 MNHEY, CDR2 SVGAGI. V dropped 8 bases and J dropped 0 bases, with 14 bases sitting between them. CDR3 sequence (DNA): TGTGCCAGCTCCCTGGACTCTAGCTCTGGAAACACCATATATTTT. It specifies CASSLDSSSGNTIYF.

This chain uses TRBV5-1 with TRBJ2-7; 9 nucleotides match TRBD2. The CDR3 is 13 residues long. Germline V gene data show CDR1 as SGHRS and CDR2 as YFSETQ. Trimming took 3 bases from V and 4 from J; bases not matched to a gene: 2. CDR3 amino acids: CASSSGLAYEQYF. CDR3 DNA: TGCGCCAGCAGCTCCGGACTAGCGTACGAGCAGTACTTC.

The V gene is TRBV7-2, the J gene TRBJ2-5; D remains unclear. The CDR3 has 11 residues. V gave up 3 bases and J gave up 7 bases, with 6 bases separating them. Per germline, CDR1 SGHTA and CDR2 FQGNSA. CDR3 amino acids: CASSLLGTQYF. DNA for the CDR3: TGTGCCAGCAGCTTGCTAGGGACCCAGTACTTC.